There are a few counts of the clone carrying this TCR beta chain. These data come from a study of identical twins. From the 5' RACE reads, TCRdb called clonotypes with MiXCR, one entry per CDR3 protein. The data hold about 300,000 distinct CDR3 sequences, with approximately 13% observed a single time. With 0 bases clipped from V and 4 bases from J, the junction kept 17 bases outside the gene matches. The CDR3 contains 19 residues. The V gene's germline CDR1 is SGDLS and CDR2 YYNGEE. The same specimen was also included in a second study, on yellow fever vaccine responses in identical twins.

The rearrangement joins TRBV9 to TRBJ2-3; 7 bases map to TRBD2. The specimen sequenced was CD8+ T cells sorted from blood. The clonotype comes from a woman in her late teens or twenties in good health. This chain's CDR3 is CASSVVGDKGGGGADTQYF. CDR3 DNA sequence: TGTGCCAGCAGCGTAGTCGGCGATAAGGGTGGCGGGGGTGCAGATACGCAGTATTTT.